Detailed here is one TCR beta chain. Antigen unknown. Germline values: CDR1 SQVTM, CDR2 ANQGSEA. V lost 6 bases and J lost 5, with 26 bases in between. This CDR3 spans 16 amino acids. The sample comes from a study of cytomegalovirus exposure and HLA in healthy donors. Study findings and constraints: An analysis that came later showed most CMV-associated TCR beta chains appearing HLA-restricted. Previous analysis showed most TCR beta V segments were productive about 90% or about 30% of the time.

PCR involved 60 Vbeta and 13 Jbeta primers. Under the authors' procedure: Approximately 73 million unique TCR beta chains, 10 million to 14 million shared, were counted in a later analysis. Data came from immunoSEQ multiplex PCR; TCRdb stores just in-frame clones and leaves some out. Clone size and the V and J calls come from that table; the DNA yielded D and trimming. The sample holds under 100,000 clones, around 74% seen once. Specimen: PBMCs. The chain has TRBV29-1 and TRBJ2-7; a possible D gene is TRBD1 (6 bases). The sequence came from a boy aged 5-17 years in good health and CMV-seronegative. The CDR3 DNA reads as TGCAGCGTGGTGGGAGTAAGGTGGACAGCGGCCGACGAGCAGTACTTC. It yields the protein CSVVGVRWTAADEQYF.